This T cell receptor beta chain was captured in a study of blood T cell repertoires in COVID-19 (dated by TCRdb to 2019 to 2021). For context, the study as a whole: Samples from collaborators originated in the United States, Italy and Spain and spanned both the acute and convalescent phases of COVID-19. The prospective study material was composed of cDNA or gDNA derived from T cells, B-cell-depleted T cells, or PBMCs. The dataset comprised deeply sampled blood TCRbeta repertoires from subjects exposed to, actively infected with, or recovered from COVID-19. The repertoires were released in a freely available public database meant as a resource for research on the immune response to SARS-CoV-2. Samples came from the ongoing ImmuneRACE study (first 160 participants) plus 1,254 subjects from 6 global collaborators. Nearly every sample came with metadata listing a de-identified subject ID, COVID-19 status, age in years and sex. Where available, HLA class I and class II types were obtained from metadata supplied by the sample provider rather than from assay-based typing.

Reading the germline V gene gives CDR1 ENHRY and CDR2 SYGVKD. The CDR3 numbers 18 residues from cysteine through phenylalanine. Solely the CDR3 DNA is kept, with 54 bases framed from the first base. Trimming accounts for 0 bases at V and 6 bases at J, while the number of junction bases matched to no gene is 10. Concerning this clone: Its cognate antigen has yet to be identified. Base qualities are not provided; no much larger clone lies one nucleotide away.

The immunoSEQ Assay, a bias-controlled multiplex PCR, was used to amplify TCRbeta CDR3 regions from genomic DNA. The source study handled its data this way. Within the assay, amplification of reference gene primers was used to estimate how many nucleated cells each sample contained. Sequence reads were collapsed and filtered to measure the absolute abundance of every unique TCRbeta CDR3 rearrangement. Productive Simpson clonality was computed per sample as the square root of Simpson's diversity index over productive rearrangements. Drawn from immuneACCESS, this table holds only the in-frame rearrangements with V and J called that TCRdb kept. Clones are partly lost; checked studies trace under half to an unresolved V gene and leave the rest unexplained. V and J calls and clone size come straight from that table; D and trimming were deduced from the DNA. A total of more than 150,000 clones appear in this sample, approximately 80% of them only once. The top ten hold roughly 6.8% of the sample.

The collaborating institutions used their own protocols to collect whole blood in K2EDTA tubes. For TCRbeta analysis, collaborators shipped samples as frozen whole blood, isolated PBMCs, or DNA extracted from either of those sample types. Points the paper makes about the study in general: How much clinical and demographic metadata was included differed by source and by participant, and the metadata was provided uncurated.

In this chain, TRBV10-3 is recombined with TRBJ2-3; 12 central bases correspond to TRBD2. This sequence was found in a human donor in a cohort sampled during active COVID-19. The specimen sequenced was peripheral blood. The DNA reads as follows: TGTGCCATCAGTGAGTCGACTCGACTAGCGGGGGTAGGTGATACGCAGTATTTT. Protein translation: CAISESTRLAGVGDTQYF.